This TCR beta chain was profiled in a study of blood T cells in healthy people across ages. PCR was performed a second time for 7 to 11 cycles using a sample-barcoded 5' primer and a J-beta primer mix. TCRdb reprocessed the 5' RACE reads with MiXCR, giving one entry per CDR3 protein. The sample lists around 1,000,000 distinct CDR3 sequences; approximately 25% were seen once. V lost 6 bases, J lost 5 bases, and 13 bases lay in between. The CDR3 totals 14 residues. Looked up from germline, CDR1 is MNHNS and CDR2 is SASEGT. This clonotype was detected many times. The same specimen was also included in a second study, on T cells of mothers and their children.

This chain connects TRBV6-1 to TRBJ1-4; the D gene is possibly TRBD1 (5 bases). The sequence came from a girl under 10 years old in good health. The sequenced sample was blood. CDR3 coding DNA: TGTGCCAGCAGCCCGGGACGGAGCAATGAAAAACTGTTTTTT. Amino acids: CASSPGRSNEKLFF.